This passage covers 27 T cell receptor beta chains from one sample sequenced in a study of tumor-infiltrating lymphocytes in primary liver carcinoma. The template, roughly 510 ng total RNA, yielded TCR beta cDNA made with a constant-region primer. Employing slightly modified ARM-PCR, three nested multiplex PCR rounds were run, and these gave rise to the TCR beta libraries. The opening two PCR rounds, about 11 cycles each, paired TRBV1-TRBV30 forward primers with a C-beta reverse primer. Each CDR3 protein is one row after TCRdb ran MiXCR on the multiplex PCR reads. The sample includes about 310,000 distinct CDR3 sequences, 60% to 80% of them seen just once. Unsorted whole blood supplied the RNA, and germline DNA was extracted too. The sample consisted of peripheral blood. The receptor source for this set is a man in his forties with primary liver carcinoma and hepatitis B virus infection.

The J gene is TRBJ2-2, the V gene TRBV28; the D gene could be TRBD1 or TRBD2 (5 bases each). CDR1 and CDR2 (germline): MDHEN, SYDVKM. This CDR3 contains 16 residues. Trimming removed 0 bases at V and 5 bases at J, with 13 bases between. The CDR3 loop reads CASSLWSPGPTGELFF. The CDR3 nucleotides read TGTGCCAGCAGTTTATGGTCTCCGGGACCTACCGGGGAGCTGTTTTTT.

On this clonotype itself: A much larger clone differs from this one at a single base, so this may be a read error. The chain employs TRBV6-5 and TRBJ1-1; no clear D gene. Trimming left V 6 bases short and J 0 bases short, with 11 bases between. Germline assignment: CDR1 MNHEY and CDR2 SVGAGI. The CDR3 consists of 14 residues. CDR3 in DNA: TGTGCCAGCAGAGCGACAAGGATGAACACTGAAGCTTTCTTT. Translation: CASRATRMNTEAFF.

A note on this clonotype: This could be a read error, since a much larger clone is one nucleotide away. The CDR3 spells CVSSGGQGSSEQYF. The CDR3 DNA follows: TGTGTCAGCAGTGGGGGACAGGGCTCCAGCGAGCAGTACTTC. V and J are TRBV6-1 and TRBJ2-7; 9 bases agree with TRBD1. CDR3 size: 14 residues. The germline V gene has CDR1 MNHNS and CDR2 SASEGT.

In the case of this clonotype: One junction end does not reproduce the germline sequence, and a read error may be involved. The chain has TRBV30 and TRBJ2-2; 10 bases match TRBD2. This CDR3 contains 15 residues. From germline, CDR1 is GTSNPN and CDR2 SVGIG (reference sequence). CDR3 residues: CAWSRLAGAGGGLFF. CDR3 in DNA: TGTGCCTGGAGCAGGCTAGCGGGAGCAGGCGGGGGGCTGTTTTTT.

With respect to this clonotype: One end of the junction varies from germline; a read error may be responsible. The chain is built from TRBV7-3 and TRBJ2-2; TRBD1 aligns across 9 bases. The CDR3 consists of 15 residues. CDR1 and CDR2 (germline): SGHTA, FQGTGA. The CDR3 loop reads CANSQTGGSTGELFF. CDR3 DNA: TGTGCCAACAGCCAGACAGGGGGAAGCACCGGGGAGCTGTTTTTT.

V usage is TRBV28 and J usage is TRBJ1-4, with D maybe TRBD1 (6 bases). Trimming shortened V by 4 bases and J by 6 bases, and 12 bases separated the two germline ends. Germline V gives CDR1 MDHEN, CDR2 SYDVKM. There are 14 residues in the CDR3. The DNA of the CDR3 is TGTGCCAGCAGTTGGACCCAGGGGTATGAAAAACTGTTTTTT. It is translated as CASSWTQGYEKLFF.

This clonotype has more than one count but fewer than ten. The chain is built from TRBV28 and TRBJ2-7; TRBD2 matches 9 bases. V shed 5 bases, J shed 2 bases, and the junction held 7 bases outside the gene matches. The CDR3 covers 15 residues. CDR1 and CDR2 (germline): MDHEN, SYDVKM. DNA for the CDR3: TGTGCCAGCAGTCCCGGGATAGCGGGAGCCTACGAGCAGTACTTC. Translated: CASSPGIAGAYEQYF.

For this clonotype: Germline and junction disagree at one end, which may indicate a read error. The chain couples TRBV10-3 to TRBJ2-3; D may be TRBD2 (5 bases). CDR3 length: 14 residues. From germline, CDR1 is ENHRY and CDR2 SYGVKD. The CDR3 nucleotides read TGTGCCATCAGTAGCGGTACGAGCATAGATGCGCAGTATTTT. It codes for CAISSGTSIDAQYF.

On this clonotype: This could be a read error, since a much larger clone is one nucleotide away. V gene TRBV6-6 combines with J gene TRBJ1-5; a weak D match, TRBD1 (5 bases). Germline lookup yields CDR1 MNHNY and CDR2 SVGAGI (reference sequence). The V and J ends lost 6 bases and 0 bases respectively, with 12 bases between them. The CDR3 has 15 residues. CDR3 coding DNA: TGTGCCAGCAGGGGTGGGACGGTTAGCAATCAGCCCCAGCATTTT. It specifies CASRGGTVSNQPQHF.

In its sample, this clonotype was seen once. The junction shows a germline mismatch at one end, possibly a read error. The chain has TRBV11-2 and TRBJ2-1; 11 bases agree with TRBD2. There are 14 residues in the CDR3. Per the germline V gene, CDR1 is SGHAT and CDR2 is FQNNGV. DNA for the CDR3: TGTGCCAGCAGCACTAGCGGGAGTAGCTATGAGCAATTCTTC. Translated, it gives CASSTSGSSYEQFF.

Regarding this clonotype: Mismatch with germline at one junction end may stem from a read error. CDR3 amino acids: CASSLVGQERNTRYF. The CDR3 DNA is TGTGCCAGCAGCTTAGTAGGACAGGAGCGAAATACGCGGTATTTT. V gene TRBV11-1 combines with J gene TRBJ2-3, with 7 bases lining up with TRBD1. Germline assignment: CDR1 SGHAT and CDR2 FQDESV (reference sequence). The CDR3 is 15 residues long.

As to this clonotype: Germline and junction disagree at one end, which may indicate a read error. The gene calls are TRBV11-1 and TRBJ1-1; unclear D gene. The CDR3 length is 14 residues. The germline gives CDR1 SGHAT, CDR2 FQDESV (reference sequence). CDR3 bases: TGTGCCAGTAGCTGTAGTAGCATGAACACTGAAGCTTTCTTT. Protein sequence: CASSCSSMNTEAFF.

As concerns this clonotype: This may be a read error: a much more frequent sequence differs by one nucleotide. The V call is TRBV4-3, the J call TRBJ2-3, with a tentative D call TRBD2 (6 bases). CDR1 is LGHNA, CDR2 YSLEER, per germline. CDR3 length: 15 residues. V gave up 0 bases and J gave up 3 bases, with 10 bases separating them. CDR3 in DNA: TGCGCCAGCAGCCAAGACGCGGGACGAACAGATACGCAGTATTTT. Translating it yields CASSQDAGRTDTQYF.

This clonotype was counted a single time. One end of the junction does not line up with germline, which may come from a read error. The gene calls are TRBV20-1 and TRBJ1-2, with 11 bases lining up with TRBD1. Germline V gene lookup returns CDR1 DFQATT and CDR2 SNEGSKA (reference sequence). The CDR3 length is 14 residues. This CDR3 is CSAGDRGTNYDYTF. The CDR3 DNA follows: TGCAGTGCTGGGGACAGGGGGACTAACTATGACTACACCTTC.

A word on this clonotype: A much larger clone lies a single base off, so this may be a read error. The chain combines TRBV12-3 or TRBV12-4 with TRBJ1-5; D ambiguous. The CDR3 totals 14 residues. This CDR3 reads CASKGRYSSQPQHF. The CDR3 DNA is TGTGCCAGTAAAGGACGTTATAGCAGTCAGCCCCAGCATTTT.

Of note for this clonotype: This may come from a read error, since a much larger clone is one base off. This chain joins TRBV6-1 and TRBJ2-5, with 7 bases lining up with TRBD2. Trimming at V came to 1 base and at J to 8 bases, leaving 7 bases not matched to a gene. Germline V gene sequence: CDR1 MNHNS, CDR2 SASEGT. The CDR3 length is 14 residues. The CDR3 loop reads CASSEGMGRDTQYF. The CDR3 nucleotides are TGTGCCAGCAGTGAAGGAATGGGGAGGGATACCCAGTACTTC.

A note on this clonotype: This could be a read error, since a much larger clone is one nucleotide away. DNA for the CDR3: TGTGCCGGCAGCTTAGGGACAGGGGGCGCTCAACGATATGGCTACACCTTC. This codes for CAGSLGTGGAQRYGYTF. V is TRBV7-8 and J is TRBJ1-2; 12 bases map to TRBD1. This CDR3 comprises 17 residues. Germline V gene lookup returns CDR1 SGHVS and CDR2 FQNEAQ.

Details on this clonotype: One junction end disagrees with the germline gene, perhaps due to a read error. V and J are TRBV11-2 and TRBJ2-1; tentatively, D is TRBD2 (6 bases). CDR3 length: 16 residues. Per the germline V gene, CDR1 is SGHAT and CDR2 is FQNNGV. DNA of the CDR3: TGTGCCAGCAGTCTCTCCCGGACGGGAGTTGGCAATGGGCAGTTCTTC. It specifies CASSLSRTGVGNGQFF. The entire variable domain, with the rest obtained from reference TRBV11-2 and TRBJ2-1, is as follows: EAGVAQSPRYKIIEKRQSVAFWCNPISGHATLYWYQQILGQGPKLLIQFQNNGVVDDSQLPKDRFSAERLKGVDSTLKIQPAKLEDSAVYLCASSLSRTGVGNGQFFGPGTRLTVL.

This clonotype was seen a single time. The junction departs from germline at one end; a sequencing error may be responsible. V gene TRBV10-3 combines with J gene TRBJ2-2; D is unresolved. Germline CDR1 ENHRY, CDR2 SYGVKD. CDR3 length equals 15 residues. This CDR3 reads CAICELVSDTGELFF. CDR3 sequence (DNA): TGTGCCATCTGTGAGCTCGTATCGGACACCGGGGAGCTGTTTTTT.

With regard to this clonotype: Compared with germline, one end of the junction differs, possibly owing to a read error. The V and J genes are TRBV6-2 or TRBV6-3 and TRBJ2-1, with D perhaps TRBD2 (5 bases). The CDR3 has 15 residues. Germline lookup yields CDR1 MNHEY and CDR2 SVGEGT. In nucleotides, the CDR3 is TGTGCCACCAGGCTACTAGGGATCTCCTACAATAAGCAGTTCTTC. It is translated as CATRLLGISYNKQFF.

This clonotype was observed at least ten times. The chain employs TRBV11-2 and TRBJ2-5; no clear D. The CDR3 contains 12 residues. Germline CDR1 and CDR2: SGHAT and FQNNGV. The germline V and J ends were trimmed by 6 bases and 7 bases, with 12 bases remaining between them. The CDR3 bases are TGTGCCAGCAGTTCGGGCCCGGGGACCCAGTACTTC. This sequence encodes CASSSGPGTQYF.

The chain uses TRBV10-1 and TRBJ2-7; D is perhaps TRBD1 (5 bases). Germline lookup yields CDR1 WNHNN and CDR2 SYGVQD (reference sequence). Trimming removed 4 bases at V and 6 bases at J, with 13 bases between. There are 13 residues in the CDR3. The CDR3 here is CASSGGFVGEQYF. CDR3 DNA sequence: TGCGCCAGCAGTGGGGGCTTCGTCGGCGAGCAGTACTTC.

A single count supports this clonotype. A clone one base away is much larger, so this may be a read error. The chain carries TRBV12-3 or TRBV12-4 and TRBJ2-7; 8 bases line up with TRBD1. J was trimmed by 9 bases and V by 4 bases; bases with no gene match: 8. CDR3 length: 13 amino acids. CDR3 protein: CASSSGQGLTQYF. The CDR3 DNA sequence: TGTGCCAGCAGTTCTGGACAGGGTCTGACGCAGTACTTC.

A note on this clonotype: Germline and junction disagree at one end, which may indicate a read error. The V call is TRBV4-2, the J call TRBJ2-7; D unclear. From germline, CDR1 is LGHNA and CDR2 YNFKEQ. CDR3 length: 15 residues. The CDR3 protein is CASSKERLWSYEQYF. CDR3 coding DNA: TGTGCCAGCAGCAAAGAAAGGCTGTGGAGCTACGAGCAGTACTTC.

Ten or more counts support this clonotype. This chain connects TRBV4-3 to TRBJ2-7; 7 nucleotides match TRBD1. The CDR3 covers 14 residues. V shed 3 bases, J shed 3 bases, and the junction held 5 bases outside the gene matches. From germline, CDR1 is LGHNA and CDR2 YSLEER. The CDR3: CASSQDRQGYEQYF. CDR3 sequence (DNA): TGCGCCAGCAGCCAGGATAGACAGGGCTACGAGCAGTACTTC.

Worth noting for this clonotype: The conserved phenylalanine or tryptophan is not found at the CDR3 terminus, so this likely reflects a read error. CDR3 in DNA: TGCAGCATCTCCTCCTACAATGAGCAGTTCCTC. Translating gives CSISSYNEQFL. V and J are TRBV29-1 and TRBJ2-1; D uncertain. CDR1 SQVTM and CDR2 ANQGSEA come from the germline V gene. Trimming shortened V by 8 bases and J by 0 bases, and 5 bases separated the two germline ends. The CDR3 spans 11 residues.

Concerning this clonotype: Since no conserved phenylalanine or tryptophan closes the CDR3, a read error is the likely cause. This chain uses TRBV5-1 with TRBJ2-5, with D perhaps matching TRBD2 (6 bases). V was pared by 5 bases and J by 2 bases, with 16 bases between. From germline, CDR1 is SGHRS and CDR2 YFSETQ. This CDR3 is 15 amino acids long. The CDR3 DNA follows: TGCGCCAGCAGTCCGGATATCGGGAGTCAAGAGACCCAGTACATC. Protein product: CASSPDIGSQETQYI.